These 19 T cell receptor beta chains were sequenced from one sample in a study of cytotoxic CD8 clonotypes in ibrutinib-treated CLL. TCRdb keeps only in-frame clones here, not all; method: immunoSEQ multiplex PCR. The sample holds about 200,000 clones, 75% to 80% seen once. The sequenced sample was PBMCs, obtained after 12 months of ibrutinib treatment. The origin of the receptors is a human donor with chronic lymphocytic leukemia.

The table lists this clone with a count of one. The chain carries TRBV9 and TRBJ2-2; TRBD1 matches at 9 bases. With 0 bases clipped from V and 7 bases from J, the junction kept 4 bases outside the gene matches. CDR3 size: 15 residues. The germline V gene encodes CDR1 SGDLS and CDR2 YYNGEE. CDR3 protein: CASSVDGTGNGELFF. The CDR3, as DNA: TGTGCCAGCAGCGTAGACGGGACAGGGAACGGGGAGCTGTTTTTT.

V gene TRBV28 combines with J gene TRBJ2-7; the match to TRBD2 covers 9 bases. J gave up 4 bases and V 7 bases, and 11 bases lay outside the gene matches. This CDR3 comprises 15 residues. The germline V gene encodes CDR1 MDHEN and CDR2 SYDVKM. CDR3 DNA: TGTGCCAGCACCCGGGCGGGAGGGCCAGGGTACGAGCAGTACTTC. It specifies CASTRAGGPGYEQYF.

This chain uses TRBV6-4 with TRBJ2-3; 7 nucleotides align to TRBD2. V dropped 0 bases and J dropped 1; count of bases not matched to a gene: 1. The CDR3 loop spans 15 amino acids. Germline-derived CDR1 and CDR2 are MRHNA and SNTAGT. The CDR3 DNA reads as TGTGCCAGCAGTGACTCTGGGGGGGGCACAGATACGCAGTATTTT. Protein: CASSDSGGGTDTQYF.

The chain has TRBV9 and TRBJ2-1; D call uncertain. With 4 bases removed from V and 7 bases from J, the gap between germline ends came to 9 bases. Germline V gene data show CDR1 as SGDLS and CDR2 as YYNGEE. CDR3 length: 12 residues. The CDR3 nucleotides read TGTGCCAGCAGCCAAGATGGAAATGAGCAGTTCTTC. The encoded protein is CASSQDGNEQFF.

The chain is built from TRBV30 and TRBJ2-5; the D is unclear. The V gene lost 3 bases and the J gene lost 0 bases, with 5 bases spanning the gap. Germline CDR1 GTSNPN, CDR2 SVGIG (reference sequence). This CDR3 has 12 residues. CDR3 in DNA: TGTGCCTGGAGAAGACACCAAGAGACCCAGTACTTC. This codes for CAWRRHQETQYF. Together with reference TRBV30 and TRBJ2-5, the CDR3 gives the full variable domain: SQTIHQWPATLVQPVGSPLSLECTVEGTSNPNLYWYRQAAGRGLQLLFYSVGIGQISSEVPQNLSASRPQDRQFILSSKKLLLSDSGFYLCAWRRHQETQYFGPGTRLLVL.

This rearrangement joins TRBV30 to TRBJ2-5; D uncertain. Germline values: CDR1 GTSNPN, CDR2 SVGIG (reference sequence). This CDR3 has 14 amino acids. Trimming took 2 bases from V and 3 from J, leaving 13 bases between them. This CDR3 reads CAWSQARGEETQYF. The DNA for the CDR3 is TGTGCCTGGAGTCAGGCCAGAGGAGAAGAGACCCAGTACTTC.

This clone was seen many times. The genes are TRBV2 and TRBJ1-2, with D hard to call. CDR1 and CDR2 from the germline V gene are SNHLY and FYNNEI. The CDR3 is 15 residues long. V shed 6 bases and J shed 4 bases, with 18 bases lying between them. This CDR3 is CASSGQSRIPYGYTF. The CDR3 nucleotides read TGTGCCAGCAGCGGCCAAAGTCGGATCCCCTATGGCTACACCTTC.

The chain recombines TRBV6-6 with TRBJ2-3, with 9 bases identical to TRBD1. Germline V gene data show CDR1 as MNHNY and CDR2 as SVGAGI (reference sequence). The CDR3 runs to 14 residues. The ends lost 5 bases at V and 6 bases at J; junction bases unmatched: 6. CDR3 sequence (DNA): TGTGCCAGCAGTCAAAGGGACAGGGTTGATACGCAGTATTTT. This codes for CASSQRDRVDTQYF.

The genes are TRBV4-2 and TRBJ2-7; D possibly corresponds to TRBD2 (6 bases). The V gene lost 0 bases and the J gene lost 2 bases, with 11 bases spanning the gap. This CDR3 has 15 residues. Germline CDR1 and CDR2: LGHNA and YNFKEQ. The CDR3 DNA follows: TGTGCCAGCAGCCAAGATGCCGGAGGGGCCTACGAGCAGTACTTC. This encodes CASSQDAGGAYEQYF.

Comments on this clone: In the same sample, other DNA sequences code for this CDR3. V usage is TRBV9 and J usage is TRBJ1-2; D might be TRBD1 (5 bases). The CDR3 is 13 residues long. Trimming cost V 0 bases and J 2 bases, with 5 bases left between them. Germline V gene data show CDR1 as SGDLS and CDR2 as YYNGEE. CDR3 DNA sequence: TGTGCCAGCAGCGTAGACAGGAACTATGGCTACACCTTC. Protein: CASSVDRNYGYTF.

This clone was observed a few times. The chain uses TRBV7-9 and TRBJ2-3; unclear D gene. Germline V CDR1 and CDR2: SEHNR, FQNEAQ (reference sequence). The V end lost 6 bases, the J end lost 2 bases, and 15 bases lay between the germline ends. The CDR3 contains 15 residues. DNA for the CDR3: TGTGCCAGCAGTAACCCGGGCCAGGACACAGATACGCAGTATTTT. It codes for CASSNPGQDTDTQYF.

This clone was detected only once. V usage is TRBV28 and J usage is TRBJ1-2, with D perhaps TRBD1 (5 bases). Trimming shortened V by 3 bases and J by 8 bases, and 13 bases separated the two germline ends. The CDR3 is 13 amino acids. From germline, CDR1 is MDHEN and CDR2 SYDVKM. The CDR3: CASSLSGRNGYTF. The CDR3 DNA reads as TGTGCCAGCAGTTTGTCAGGGCGGAACGGCTACACCTTC.

This clone showed up just a few times. The chain carries TRBV29-1 and TRBJ1-2, with D unresolved. This CDR3 is 13 amino acids long. The V gene's germline CDR1 is SQVTM and CDR2 ANQGSEA. The V end was cut by 4 bases, the J end by 0 bases, with 9 bases between. The CDR3 is CSVGTASNYGYTF. The CDR3 DNA reads as TGCAGCGTTGGGACTGCCTCTAACTATGGCTACACCTTC.

The chain is built from TRBV2 and TRBJ2-7; TRBD2 is a possible D gene (6 bases). Germline V gene sequence: CDR1 SNHLY, CDR2 FYNNEI. This CDR3 has 14 residues. V dropped 3 bases and J dropped 3 bases, with 12 bases sitting between them. The CDR3 DNA sequence: TGTGCCAGCAGTGAGTTAGGGGAGGACTACGAGCAGTACTTC. Translated: CASSELGEDYEQYF.

The rearrangement links TRBV5-4 to TRBJ2-3; D gene ambiguous. This CDR3 has 14 residues. Germline-derived CDR1 and CDR2 are SGHNT and YYREEE (reference sequence). V shed 2 bases and J shed 0 bases, with 7 bases lying between them. CDR3 sequence (DNA): TGTGCCAGCAGCTTCGGAGCTAGCACAGATACGCAGTATTTT. Translated, it gives CASSFGASTDTQYF.

CDR3 region: CASRITGTVYGYTF. DNA of the CDR3: TGTGCCAGCAGGATAACCGGGACAGTCTATGGCTACACCTTC. This chain uses TRBV6-5 with TRBJ1-2, with 7 bases aligning to TRBD1. The CDR3 contains 14 residues. Germline V gene data show CDR1 as MNHEY and CDR2 as SVGAGI. V shed 6 bases, J shed 4 bases, and the junction held 8 bases outside the gene matches.

This clone appeared a few times. The rearrangement uses TRBV6-1 and TRBJ2-1; 10 positions match TRBD1. Unmatched junction bases numbered 6, after V lost 0 bases and J lost 7 bases. CDR1 MNHNS and CDR2 SASEGT come from the germline V gene. The CDR3 runs 16 residues. CDR3 residues: CASSEAEGQGSNEQFF. As DNA, the CDR3 is TGTGCCAGCAGTGAAGCGGAGGGACAGGGGTCGAATGAGCAGTTCTTC.

This chain connects TRBV7-9 to TRBJ1-6; D gene ambiguous. V was clipped by 2 bases and J by 7 bases, with 12 bases between them. From germline, CDR1 is SEHNR and CDR2 FQNEAQ (reference sequence). The CDR3 has 15 amino acids. The CDR3: CASSLSGRSNSPLHF. CDR3 in DNA: TGTGCCAGCAGCTTATCCGGCAGGTCCAATTCACCCCTCCACTTT. Together with reference TRBV7-9 and TRBJ1-6, the CDR3 gives the full variable domain: DTGVSQNPRHKITKRGQNVTFRCDPISEHNRLYWYRQTLGQGPEFLTYFQNEAQLEKSRLLSDRFSAERPKGSFSTLEIQRTEQGDSAMYLCASSLSGRSNSPLHFGNGTRLTVT.

The table lists this clone with a count of one. J is TRBJ2-5 and V is TRBV21-1; TRBD1 is the table's D call and was not checked against the DNA. TRBV21-1 has pseudogene status. This CDR3 region has 15 residues. The CDR3 DNA sequence: TGTGCCAGCCCAAGGGGGGACAGTACTCAAGAGACCCAGTACTTC. It is translated as CASPRGDSTQETQYF.